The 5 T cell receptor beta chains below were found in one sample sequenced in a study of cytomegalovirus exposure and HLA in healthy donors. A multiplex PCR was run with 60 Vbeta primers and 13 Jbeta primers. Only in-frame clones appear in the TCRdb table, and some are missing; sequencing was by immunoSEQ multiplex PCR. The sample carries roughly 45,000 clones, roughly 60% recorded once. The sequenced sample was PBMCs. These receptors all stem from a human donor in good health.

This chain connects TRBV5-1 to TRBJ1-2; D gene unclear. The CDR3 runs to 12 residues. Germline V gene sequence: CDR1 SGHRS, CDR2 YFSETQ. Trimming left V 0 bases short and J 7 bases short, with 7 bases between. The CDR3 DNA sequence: TGCGCCAGCAGCTTGGGCGGAGCTGGCTACACCTTC. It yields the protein CASSLGGAGYTF.

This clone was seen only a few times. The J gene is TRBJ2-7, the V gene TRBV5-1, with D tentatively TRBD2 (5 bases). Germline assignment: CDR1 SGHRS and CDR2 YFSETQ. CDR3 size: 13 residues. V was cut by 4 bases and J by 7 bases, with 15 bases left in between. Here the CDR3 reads CASSPEAGGEQYF. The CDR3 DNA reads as TGCGCCAGCAGCCCGGAGGCCGGAGGTGAGCAGTACTTC.

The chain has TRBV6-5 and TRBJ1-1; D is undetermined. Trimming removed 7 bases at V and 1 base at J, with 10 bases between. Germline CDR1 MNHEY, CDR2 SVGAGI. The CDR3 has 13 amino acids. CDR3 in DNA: TGTGCCAGCAAGATAGATCAGAACACTGAAGCTTTCTTT. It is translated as CASKIDQNTEAFF.

In nucleotides, the CDR3 is TGTGCCTGGAGTGGCGGGACAGGCCCTTTTCCTATAGGCGGCTACACCTTC. Protein product: CAWSGGTGPFPIGGYTF. The chain joins TRBV30 to TRBJ1-2; 8 bases fit TRBD1. The CDR3 has 17 residues. Per germline, CDR1 GTSNPN and CDR2 SVGIG (reference sequence). The J segment lost 8 bases and the V segment lost 1 base, leaving 18 bases of the junction unmatched.

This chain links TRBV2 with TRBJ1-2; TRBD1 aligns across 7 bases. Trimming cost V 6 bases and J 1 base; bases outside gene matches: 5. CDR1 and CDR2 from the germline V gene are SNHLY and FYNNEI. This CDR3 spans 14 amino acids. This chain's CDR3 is CASSLQGFNYGYTF. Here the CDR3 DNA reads TGTGCCAGCAGCCTACAGGGGTTTAACTATGGCTACACCTTC.